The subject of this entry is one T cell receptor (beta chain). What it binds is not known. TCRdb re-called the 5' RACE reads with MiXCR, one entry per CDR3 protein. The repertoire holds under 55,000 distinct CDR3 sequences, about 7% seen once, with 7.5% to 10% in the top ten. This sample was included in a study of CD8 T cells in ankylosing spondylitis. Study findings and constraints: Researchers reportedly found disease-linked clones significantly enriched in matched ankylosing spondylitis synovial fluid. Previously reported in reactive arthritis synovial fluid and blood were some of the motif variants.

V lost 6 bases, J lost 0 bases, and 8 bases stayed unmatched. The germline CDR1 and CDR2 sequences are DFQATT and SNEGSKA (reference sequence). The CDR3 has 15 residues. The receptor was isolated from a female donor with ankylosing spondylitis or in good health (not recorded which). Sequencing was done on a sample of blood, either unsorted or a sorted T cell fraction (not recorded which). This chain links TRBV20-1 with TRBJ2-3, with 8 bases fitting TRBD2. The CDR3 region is CSAGKIAGSTDTQYF. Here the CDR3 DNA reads TGCAGTGCCGGAAAAATAGCGGGGAGCACAGATACGCAGTATTTT.